These 20 T cell receptor beta chains came from one sample sequenced in a study of beta chain features in type 1 diabetes. Investigators reverse transcribed all isolated RNA, so they sequenced expressed TCRB transcripts. Sequenced by immunoSEQ multiplex PCR; TCRdb stores in-frame clones only, minus some. This table has hundreds of thousands of clones, around 15% appearing once. The sample taken for sequencing was naive CD4+ T cells from blood. Source of these receptors: a man between 18 and 29 years old in good health.

The chain has TRBV28 and TRBJ2-4; D uncertain. Trimming stripped 7 bases from V and 0 bases from J, with 16 bases between. Germline V CDR1 and CDR2: MDHEN, SYDVKM. The CDR3 totals 16 residues. CDR3 coding DNA: TGTGCCAGCACCCACCGGACGCTGATAGCCAAAAACATTCAGTACTTC. The encoded protein is CASTHRTLIAKNIQYF. Filled out from reference TRBV28 and TRBJ2-4, the complete variable domain reads DVKVTQSSRYLVKRTGEKVFLECVQDMDHENMFWYRQDPGLGLRLIYFSYDVKMKEKGDIPEGYSVSREKKERFSLILESASTNQTSMYLCASTHRTLIAKNIQYFGAGTRLSVL.

This clone has just a few counts. The gene calls are TRBV19 and TRBJ2-1; 7 bases are shared with TRBD1. With 5 bases clipped from V and 9 bases from J, the junction kept 7 bases outside the gene matches. The CDR3 is made up of 13 amino acids. CDR1 is LNHDA, CDR2 SQIVND, per germline (reference sequence). CDR3 sequence reads: CASSSHTGVEQFF. The CDR3 DNA sequence: TGTGCCAGTAGTTCGCATACAGGGGTTGAGCAGTTCTTC.

This clone turned up a few times. As DNA, the CDR3 is TGTGCCAGCAGGCTACACCAATTCGGGGGGGACCTCTACAATGAGCAGTTCTTC. This translates into CASRLHQFGGDLYNEQFF. This chain links TRBV7-2 with TRBJ2-1, with 8 bases that match TRBD2. Trimming took 6 bases from V and 3 from J; bases not matched to a gene: 16. The CDR3 loop spans 18 amino acids. Germline lookup yields CDR1 SGHTA and CDR2 FQGNSA.

The chain recombines TRBV2 with TRBJ2-2; no firm D call. Trimming shortened V by 7 bases and J by 7 bases, and 16 bases separated the two germline ends. Germline CDR1 reads SNHLY; CDR2 reads FYNNEI. The CDR3 is 14 amino acids. The CDR3 loop reads CASIGSAGRGELFF. The DNA for the CDR3 is TGTGCCAGCATAGGCTCGGCAGGACGCGGGGAGCTGTTTTTT.

The V and J genes are TRBV4-1 and TRBJ2-1; TRBD1 might be the D (5 bases). Trimming stripped 2 bases from V and 8 bases from J, with 7 bases between. From germline, CDR1 is MGHRA and CDR2 YSYEKL. The CDR3 runs to 12 residues. This CDR3 reads CASSQQTDEQFF. CDR3 coding DNA: TGCGCCAGCAGCCAACAGACAGATGAGCAGTTCTTC.

On this clone: This sample also contains other DNA sequences that code for the same CDR3. V is TRBV7-2 and J is TRBJ1-5, with a possible D match to TRBD1 (5 bases). This CDR3 contains 14 residues. V was pared by 1 base and J by 3 bases, with 7 bases between. The germline V gene encodes CDR1 SGHTA and CDR2 FQGNSA. In DNA form, the CDR3 reads TGTGCCAGCAGCTTAGGACAGATCAATCAGCCCCAGCATTTT. Translated: CASSLGQINQPQHF.

This clone was seen more than once but under ten times. The CDR3 sequence is CSAEEQGGTQYF. In DNA form, the CDR3 reads TGCAGCGCCGAAGAACAGGGAGGCACGCAGTATTTT. The V and J genes are TRBV29-1 and TRBJ2-3, with D perhaps assigned TRBD1 or TRBD2 (6 bases each). V lost 7 bases and J 9 bases, leaving 17 bases between the germline ends. Germline V gives CDR1 SQVTM, CDR2 ANQGSEA. This CDR3 spans 12 amino acids.

The chain joins TRBV29-1 to TRBJ2-5; tentatively, D is TRBD1 or TRBD2 (5 bases each). This CDR3 spans 13 amino acids. In germline, CDR1 is SQVTM, CDR2 ANQGSEA. The germline V and J ends were trimmed by 6 bases and 2 bases, with 13 bases remaining between them. CDR3 loop: CSVSGRLQETQYF. CDR3 DNA sequence: TGCAGCGTATCGGGACGCCTACAAGAGACCCAGTACTTC.

The chain combines TRBV9 with TRBJ2-7, with D perhaps assigned TRBD1 or TRBD2 (5 bases each). The CDR3 covers 15 residues. Trimming removed 2 bases at V and 6 bases at J, with 18 bases between. Germline V gene data show CDR1 as SGDLS and CDR2 as YYNGEE. The CDR3 DNA follows: TGTGCCAGCAGCGTTGCTGGGGACCATTTTACCGAGCAGTACTTC. Translation: CASSVAGDHFTEQYF.

The chain couples TRBV7-9 to TRBJ2-1; D perhaps matches TRBD2 (6 bases). Trimming shortened V by 5 bases and J by 5 bases, and 16 bases separated the two germline ends. In germline, CDR1 is SEHNR, CDR2 FQNEAQ (reference sequence). This CDR3 spans 15 amino acids. CDR3 loop: CASSQLSLADNEQFF. CDR3 bases: TGTGCCAGCAGCCAACTTTCACTAGCCGACAATGAGCAGTTCTTC.

The CDR3 DNA sequence: TGTGCTAGTGGTCCCTACGGGATCTCTAACTATGGCTACACCTTC. Its protein is CASGPYGISNYGYTF. This sequence joins TRBV12-5 and TRBJ1-2, with D unclear. The CDR3 is 15 residues long. CDR1 and CDR2 from the germline V gene are LGHNT and FRNRAP. Trimming removed 5 bases at V and 0 bases at J, with 13 bases between.

The chain couples TRBV23-1 to TRBJ2-3, with D tentatively TRBD1 or TRBD2 (5 bases each). TRBV23-1 falls under the ORF class, with uncertain function. The V end lost 4 bases, the J end lost 2 bases, and 19 bases lay between the germline ends. The CDR3 contains 17 residues. CDR3 amino acids: CASSPSGPGMVTDTQYF. The CDR3 DNA follows: TGCGCCAGCAGTCCCAGCGGCCCAGGGATGGTCACAGATACGCAGTATTTT.

Of note for this clone: At the DNA level, this CDR3 is encoded by other sequences in the same sample as well. The chain recombines TRBV7-3 with TRBJ2-7; D is ambiguous. The germline V gene has CDR1 SGHTA and CDR2 FQGTGA. The CDR3 sequence is 14 residues long. Trimming stripped 1 base from V and 0 bases from J, with 7 bases between. Here the CDR3 DNA reads TGTGCCAGCAGCTTAAGCCGAGACTCCTACGAGCAGTACTTC. It codes for CASSLSRDSYEQYF.

The table lists this clone with a few counts. This chain links TRBV28 with TRBJ2-7; D gene ambiguous. The V end was cut by 7 bases, the J end by 2 bases, with 12 bases between. Looked up from germline, CDR1 is MDHEN and CDR2 is SYDVKM. The CDR3 has 13 residues. The chain's CDR3 is CASKEGRPYEQYF. The CDR3 DNA is TGTGCCAGCAAAGAAGGCAGACCCTACGAGCAGTACTTC.

This clone came up a few times. The gene calls are TRBV7-3 and TRBJ2-1; the D is unclear. Germline-derived CDR1 and CDR2 are SGHTA and FQGTGA. The CDR3 sequence is 13 residues long. V lost 5 bases to trimming and J lost 5 bases, with 10 bases between them. CDR3 residues: CASSLFPHNEQFF. Here the CDR3 DNA reads TGTGCCAGCAGCCTCTTTCCCCACAATGAGCAGTTCTTC.

The gene calls are TRBV5-1 and TRBJ2-7; a weak D match, TRBD2 (5 bases). V dropped 2 bases and J dropped 7 bases, with 16 bases sitting between them. Germline V gene data show CDR1 as SGHRS and CDR2 as YFSETQ. This CDR3 is 14 amino acids long. CDR3 DNA: TGCGCCAGCAGCTTAGGAGGACCGAGCCAGGAGCAGTACTTC. Protein sequence: CASSLGGPSQEQYF.

The chain uses TRBV18 and TRBJ2-5; D remains ambiguous. The CDR3 runs 13 residues. Per the germline V gene, CDR1 is KGHSH and CDR2 is LQKENI. V gave up 8 bases and J gave up 4 bases, with 14 bases separating them. This chain's CDR3 is CASATHRRETQYF. In nucleotides, the CDR3 is TGTGCCAGCGCCACACACCGTCGAGAGACCCAGTACTTC.

Of note for this clone: Additional DNA sequences in this sample encode the identical CDR3. The chain carries TRBV5-1 and TRBJ1-3; D gene unclear. Germline V gene sequence: CDR1 SGHRS, CDR2 YFSETQ. The germline V and J ends were trimmed by 0 bases and 4 bases, with 2 bases remaining between them. This CDR3 is 12 amino acids long. The CDR3 spells CASSLDGNTIYF. DNA of the CDR3: TGCGCCAGCAGCTTGGACGGAAACACCATATATTTT.

This chain uses TRBV18 with TRBJ2-5, with a possible D match to TRBD2 (5 bases). The ends were cut back, 3 bases at V and 4 bases at J, with 15 bases in the middle. This CDR3 is built from 15 residues. From germline, CDR1 is KGHSH and CDR2 LQKENI. CDR3 loop: CASSPTRAPGETQYF. The DNA of the CDR3 is TGTGCCAGCTCACCTACGCGGGCACCAGGAGAGACCCAGTACTTC.

The table lists this clone with a few counts. This chain connects TRBV5-1 to TRBJ2-7; D not resolved. Germline loops: CDR1 SGHRS, CDR2 YFSETQ. V lost 0 bases to trimming and J lost 0 bases, with 7 bases between them. CDR3 length: 14 amino acids. The CDR3 DNA reads as TGCGCCAGCAGCTTGGCAGCGAGCTCCTACGAGCAGTACTTC. Translation: CASSLAASSYEQYF.